The entry that follows covers one T cell receptor beta chain sequence. The antigen remains undetermined. The data were produced by immunoSEQ multiplex PCR, yet TCRdb's version contains in-frame clones alone and is incomplete. The data contain tens of thousands of clones, around 79% of them seen just once; the ten biggest clones take up under 5%. Focal radiation and CTLA-4 blockade (ipilimumab) were tested in chemo-refractory metastatic non-small-cell lung cancer patients. The sample is drawn from a study of radiotherapy plus CTLA-4 blockade in lung cancer. As for the study in general: For 15% to 20% of patients, objective responses occurred, and about 34% had disease control. Study results and limitations: Interferon-beta, together with early blood T cell clone dynamics, reportedly best predicted response. After treatment with radiotherapy plus ipilimumab, TCR clones that came from the tumor expanded in blood.

Looked up from germline, CDR1 is SNHLY and CDR2 is FYNNEI. The CDR3 totals 15 residues. Unmatched junction bases numbered 4, after V lost 6 bases and J lost 2 bases. The sample here was peripheral blood, taken from a patient treated with radiotherapy plus ipilimumab. The clonotype was recovered from a human donor with non-small cell lung cancer who had a partial response to radiotherapy plus ipilimumab. Some clones in this sample may be carry-over from other donors' samples. J is TRBJ1-5 and V is TRBV2, with 10 nucleotides matching TRBD1. CDR3 loop: CASRTGGGGNQPQHF. CDR3 sequence (DNA): TGTGCCAGCAGGACAGGGGGCGGGGGCAATCAGCCCCAGCATTTT.